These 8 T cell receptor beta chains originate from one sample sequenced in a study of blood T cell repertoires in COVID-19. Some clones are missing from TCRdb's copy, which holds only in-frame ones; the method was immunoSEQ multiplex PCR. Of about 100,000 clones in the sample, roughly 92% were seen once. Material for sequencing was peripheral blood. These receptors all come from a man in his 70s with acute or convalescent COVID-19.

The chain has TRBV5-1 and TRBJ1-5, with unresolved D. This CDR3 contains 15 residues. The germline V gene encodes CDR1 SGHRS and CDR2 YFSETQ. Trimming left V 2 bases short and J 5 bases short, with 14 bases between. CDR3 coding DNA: TGCGCCAGCAGCTTAACCGGAGCGGTTTATCAGCCCCAGCATTTT. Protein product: CASSLTGAVYQPQHF.

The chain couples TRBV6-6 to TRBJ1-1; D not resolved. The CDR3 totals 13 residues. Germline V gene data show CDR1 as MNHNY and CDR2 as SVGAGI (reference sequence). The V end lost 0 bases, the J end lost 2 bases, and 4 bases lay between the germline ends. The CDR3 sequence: CASSYSRNTEAFF. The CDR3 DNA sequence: TGTGCCAGCAGTTACTCGAGAAACACTGAAGCTTTCTTT.

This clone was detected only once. The CDR3 reads CATSPDREGRGEQYF. The CDR3 DNA reads as TGTGCCACCAGCCCCGACAGGGAAGGAAGAGGGGAGCAGTACTTC. The gene calls are TRBV15 and TRBJ2-7; the match to TRBD1 covers 7 bases. Losses at the gene ends were 5 bases for V and 7 bases for J; bases not matched to a gene: 14. The CDR3 length is 15 residues. CDR1 and CDR2 (germline): LNHNV, YYDKDF (reference sequence).

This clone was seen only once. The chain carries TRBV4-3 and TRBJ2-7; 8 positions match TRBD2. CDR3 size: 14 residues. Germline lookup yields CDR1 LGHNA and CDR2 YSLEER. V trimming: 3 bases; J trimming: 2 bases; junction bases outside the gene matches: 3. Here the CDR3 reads CASSHLAGTYEQYF. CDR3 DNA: TGCGCCAGCAGCCACTTAGCGGGGACCTACGAGCAGTACTTC.

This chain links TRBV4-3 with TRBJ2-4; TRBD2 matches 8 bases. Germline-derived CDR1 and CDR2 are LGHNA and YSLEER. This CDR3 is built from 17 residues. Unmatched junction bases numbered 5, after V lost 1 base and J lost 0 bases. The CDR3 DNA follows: TGCGCCAGCAGCCAAGCCTGGAGCGGGAGAGCCAAAAACATTCAGTACTTC. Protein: CASSQAWSGRAKNIQYF.

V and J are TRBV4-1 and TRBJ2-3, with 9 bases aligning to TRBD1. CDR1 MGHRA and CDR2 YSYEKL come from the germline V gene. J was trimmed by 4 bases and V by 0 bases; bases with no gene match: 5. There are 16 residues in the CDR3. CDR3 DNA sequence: TGCGCCAGCAGCCAAGATAGGGGACAGGGTCCAGATACGCAGTATTTT. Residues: CASSQDRGQGPDTQYF.

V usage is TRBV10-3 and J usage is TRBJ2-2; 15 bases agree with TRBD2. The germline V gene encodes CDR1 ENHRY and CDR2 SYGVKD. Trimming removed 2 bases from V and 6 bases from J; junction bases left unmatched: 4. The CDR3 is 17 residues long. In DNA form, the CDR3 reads TGTGCCATCAGTGAGCGGGGACTAGCGGGGGGCTCCGGGGAGCTGTTTTTT. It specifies CAISERGLAGGSGELFF.

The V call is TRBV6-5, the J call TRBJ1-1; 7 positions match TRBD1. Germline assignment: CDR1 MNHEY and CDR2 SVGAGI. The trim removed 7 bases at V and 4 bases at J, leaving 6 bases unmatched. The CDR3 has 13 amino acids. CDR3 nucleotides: TGTGCCAGCAAAGAACAGGGGTCCACTGAAGCTTTCTTT. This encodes CASKEQGSTEAFF.